This T cell receptor beta chain stems from a study of cytomegalovirus exposure and HLA in healthy donors. Germline CDR1 and CDR2: LGHNT and FRNRAP. The CDR3 sequence is 14 residues long. V was pared by 1 base and J by 4 bases, with 10 bases between. Produced via immunoSEQ multiplex PCR; TCRdb's table is partial and in-frame only. In the table there are 130,000 to 150,000 clones, approximately 88% of which are singletons. The donors were in the approximately 120-subject validation cohort; that cohort was separate from the approximately 670-subject first cohort. This chain connects TRBV12-5 to TRBJ1-1; D remains ambiguous. The sequenced material came from PBMCs. The receptor's source is a man aged 18 to 29 in good health and CMV-seropositive. CDR3 sequence reads: CASGLGQIPTEAFF. CDR3 sequence (DNA): TGTGCTAGTGGTTTGGGGCAGATTCCCACTGAAGCTTTCTTT.